This section outlines one TCR beta chain sequence together with its context. Other nucleotide sequences from this sample produce the same CDR3. Sequencing was performed with immunoSEQ multiplex PCR; in TCRdb, only in-frame clones are kept and a portion is missing. The table includes under 1,100,000 clones, approximately 80% detected once. V lost 0 bases, J lost 5 bases, and 9 bases lay in between. This CDR3 is 14 amino acids long. The germline V gene encodes CDR1 SGHRS and CDR2 YFSETQ. The sample comes from a study of shared clonotypes between healthy human individuals. The sequencing input was memory CD4+ T cells from PBMCs. Sample subset: CD45RA-negative fraction. This TCR was recovered from a man younger than 35 in good health. Some clones in this sample may be carry-over from other donors' samples. The chain uses TRBV5-1 and TRBJ1-5, with D maybe TRBD1 (5 bases). CDR3 loop: CASSLGWGDQPQHF. In DNA form, the CDR3 reads TGCGCCAGCAGCTTGGGTTGGGGGGATCAGCCCCAGCATTTT.